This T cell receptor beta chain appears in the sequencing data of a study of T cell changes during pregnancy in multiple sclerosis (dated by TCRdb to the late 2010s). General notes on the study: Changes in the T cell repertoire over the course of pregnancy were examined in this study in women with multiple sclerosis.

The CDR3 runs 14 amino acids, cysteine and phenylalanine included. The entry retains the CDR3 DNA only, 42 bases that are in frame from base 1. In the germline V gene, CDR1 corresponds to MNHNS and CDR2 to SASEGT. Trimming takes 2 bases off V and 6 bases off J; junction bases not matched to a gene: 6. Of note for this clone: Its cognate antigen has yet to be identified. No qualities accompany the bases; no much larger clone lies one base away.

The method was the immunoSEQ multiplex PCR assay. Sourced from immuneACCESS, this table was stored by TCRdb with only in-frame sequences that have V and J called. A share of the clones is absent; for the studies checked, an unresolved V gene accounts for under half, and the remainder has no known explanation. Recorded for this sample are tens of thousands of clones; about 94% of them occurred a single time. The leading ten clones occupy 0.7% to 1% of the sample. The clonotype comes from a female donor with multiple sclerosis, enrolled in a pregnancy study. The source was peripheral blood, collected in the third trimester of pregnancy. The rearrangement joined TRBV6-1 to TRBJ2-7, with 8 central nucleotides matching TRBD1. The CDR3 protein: CASSERTGQGEQYF. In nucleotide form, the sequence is TGTGCCAGCAGTGAACGGACAGGGCAGGGCGAGCAGTACTTC.